Listed here is a single T cell receptor (beta chain). The antigen is undetermined. The data are from a study of cytomegalovirus exposure and HLA in healthy donors. Background on the study: The early release's HLA-typed donors yielded approximately 82 million unique TCRs.

PCR employed 60 Vbeta and 13 Jbeta primers. Produced via immunoSEQ multiplex PCR; TCRdb's table is partial and in-frame only. Among roughly 130,000 clones, roughly 70% were seen once, and the ten largest hold 2.1%. The V end lost 5 bases, the J end lost 2 bases, and 13 bases lay between the germline ends. This CDR3 has 14 amino acids. In germline, CDR1 is LNHNV, CDR2 YYDKDF (reference sequence). Findings of the study overall: Most of the CMV-associated TCR beta chains (in a later analysis) appeared to be HLA-restricted. As confirmed in vitro, three CMV-associated chains were specific for CMV antigens. No immune exposure information besides CMV serostatus was available.

This receptor was taken from a woman in her thirties or forties in good health and CMV-seropositive. The sequenced sample was PBMCs. The chain couples TRBV15 to TRBJ2-7; D is possibly TRBD2 (6 bases). The CDR3 DNA sequence: TGTGCCACCAGCGTTAGCGGCGTTGCCTACGAGCAGTACTTC. This translates into CATSVSGVAYEQYF.